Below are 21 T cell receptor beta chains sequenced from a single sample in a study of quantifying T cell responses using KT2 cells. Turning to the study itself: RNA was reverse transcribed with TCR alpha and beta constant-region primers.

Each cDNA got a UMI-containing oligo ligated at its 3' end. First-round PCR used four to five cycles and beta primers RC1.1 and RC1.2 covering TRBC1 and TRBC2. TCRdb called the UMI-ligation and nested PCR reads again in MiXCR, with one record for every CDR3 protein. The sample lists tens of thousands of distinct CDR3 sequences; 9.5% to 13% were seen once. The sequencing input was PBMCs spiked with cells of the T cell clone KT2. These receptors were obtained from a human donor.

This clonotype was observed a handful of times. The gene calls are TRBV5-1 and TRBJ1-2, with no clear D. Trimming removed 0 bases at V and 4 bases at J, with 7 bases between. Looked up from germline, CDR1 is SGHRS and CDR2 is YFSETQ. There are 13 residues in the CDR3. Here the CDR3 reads CASSLGRIYGYTF. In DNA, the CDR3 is TGCGCCAGCAGCTTGGGACGGATCTATGGCTACACCTTC.

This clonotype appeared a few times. This CDR3 reads CSAQSGVEEKLFF. In DNA, the CDR3 is TGCAGTGCCCAAAGTGGGGTTGAGGAAAAACTGTTTTTT. The gene calls are TRBV20-1 and TRBJ1-4; D unresolved. The CDR3 is made up of 13 amino acids. Germline V gene data show CDR1 as DFQATT and CDR2 as SNEGSKA (reference sequence). The V and J ends lost 6 bases and 8 bases respectively, with 16 bases between them.

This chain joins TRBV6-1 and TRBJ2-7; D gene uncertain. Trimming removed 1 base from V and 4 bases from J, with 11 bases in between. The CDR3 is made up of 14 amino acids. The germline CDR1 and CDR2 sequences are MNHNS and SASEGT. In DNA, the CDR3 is TGTGCCAGCAGTGAAGACGTCAGGTCGTACGAGCAGTACTTC. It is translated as CASSEDVRSYEQYF.

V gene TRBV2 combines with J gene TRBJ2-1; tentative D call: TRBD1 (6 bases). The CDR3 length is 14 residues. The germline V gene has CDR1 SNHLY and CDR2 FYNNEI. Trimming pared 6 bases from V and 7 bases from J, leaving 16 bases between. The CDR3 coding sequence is TGTGCCAGCAGGTTGTCCCAGGGGAGAAATGAGCAGTTCTTC. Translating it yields CASRLSQGRNEQFF.

The CDR3 sequence: CSASSQLGSIQYF. The CDR3 nucleotides read TGCAGTGCTAGTAGTCAACTGGGGAGCATTCAGTACTTC. The chain combines TRBV20-1 with TRBJ2-4, with D possibly being TRBD2 (5 bases). This CDR3 contains 13 residues. V shed 3 bases and J shed 9 bases, with 15 bases lying between them. Germline lookup yields CDR1 DFQATT and CDR2 SNEGSKA (reference sequence).

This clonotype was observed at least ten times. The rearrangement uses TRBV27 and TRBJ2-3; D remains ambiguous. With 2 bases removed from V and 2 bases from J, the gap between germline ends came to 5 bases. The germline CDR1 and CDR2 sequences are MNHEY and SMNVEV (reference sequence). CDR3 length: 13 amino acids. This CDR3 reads CASSLVPTDTQYF. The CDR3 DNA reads TGTGCCAGCAGTTTAGTCCCCACAGATACGCAGTATTTT.

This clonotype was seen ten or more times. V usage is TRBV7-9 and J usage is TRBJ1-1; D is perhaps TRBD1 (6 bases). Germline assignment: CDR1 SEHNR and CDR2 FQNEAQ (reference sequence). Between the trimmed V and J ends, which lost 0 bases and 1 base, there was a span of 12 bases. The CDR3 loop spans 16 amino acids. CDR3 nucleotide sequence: TGTGCCAGCAGCTTAGCGCCGGGGGCCGCGAACACTGAAGCTTTCTTT. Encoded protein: CASSLAPGAANTEAFF.

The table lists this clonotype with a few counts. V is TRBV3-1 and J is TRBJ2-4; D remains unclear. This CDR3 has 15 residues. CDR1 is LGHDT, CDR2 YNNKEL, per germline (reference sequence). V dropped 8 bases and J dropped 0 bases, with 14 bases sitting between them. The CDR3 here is CASRDSILAKNIQYF. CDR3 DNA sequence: TGTGCCAGCCGCGACTCCATTTTAGCCAAAAACATTCAGTACTTC.

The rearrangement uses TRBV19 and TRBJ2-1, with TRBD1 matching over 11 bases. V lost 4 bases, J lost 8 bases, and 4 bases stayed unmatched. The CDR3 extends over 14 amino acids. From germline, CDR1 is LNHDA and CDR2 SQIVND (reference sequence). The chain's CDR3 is CASSTRTGGYEQFF. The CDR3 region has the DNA TGTGCCAGTAGTACTAGGACAGGGGGCTATGAGCAGTTCTTC.

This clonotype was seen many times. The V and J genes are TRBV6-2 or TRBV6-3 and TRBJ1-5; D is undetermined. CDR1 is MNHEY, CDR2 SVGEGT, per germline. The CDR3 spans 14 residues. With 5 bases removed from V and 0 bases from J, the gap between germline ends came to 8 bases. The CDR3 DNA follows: TGTGCCAGCAGTCAACAGCTTAGCAATCAGCCCCAGCATTTT. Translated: CASSQQLSNQPQHF.

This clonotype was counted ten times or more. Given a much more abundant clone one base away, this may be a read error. For the CDR3, the DNA is TGTGCCAGTAGTATAGATTGCCAGGACAGACAGTACTTC. Translation gives CASSIDCQDRQYF. The V call is TRBV19, the J call TRBJ2-7, with D tentatively TRBD1 (6 bases). The germline gives CDR1 LNHDA, CDR2 SQIVND (reference sequence). With 0 bases removed from V and 10 bases from J, the gap between germline ends came to 13 bases. This CDR3 region has 13 residues.

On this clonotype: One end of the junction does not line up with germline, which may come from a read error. The CDR3 bases are TGCAGCGTCGAAGGACAGGGAACGGGAAACACCATATATTTT. It yields the protein CSVEGQGTGNTIYF. V gene TRBV29-1 combines with J gene TRBJ1-3; TRBD1 aligns across 8 bases. Germline values: CDR1 SQVTM, CDR2 ANQGSEA. The CDR3 totals 14 residues.

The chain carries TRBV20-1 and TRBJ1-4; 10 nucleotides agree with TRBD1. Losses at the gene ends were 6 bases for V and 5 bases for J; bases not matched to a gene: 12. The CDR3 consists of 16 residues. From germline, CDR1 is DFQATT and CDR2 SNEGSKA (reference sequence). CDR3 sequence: CSALRDRGRGNEKLFF. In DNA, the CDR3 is TGCAGTGCCCTCCGGGACAGGGGACGGGGGAATGAAAAACTGTTTTTT.

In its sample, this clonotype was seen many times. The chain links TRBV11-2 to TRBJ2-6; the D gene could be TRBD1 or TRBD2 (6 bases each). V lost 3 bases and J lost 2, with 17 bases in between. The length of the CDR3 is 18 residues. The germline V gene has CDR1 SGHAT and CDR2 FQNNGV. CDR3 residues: CASSFAPPGAAGANVLTF. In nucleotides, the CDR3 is TGTGCCAGCAGCTTTGCCCCGCCGGGGGCAGCTGGGGCCAACGTCCTGACTTTC.

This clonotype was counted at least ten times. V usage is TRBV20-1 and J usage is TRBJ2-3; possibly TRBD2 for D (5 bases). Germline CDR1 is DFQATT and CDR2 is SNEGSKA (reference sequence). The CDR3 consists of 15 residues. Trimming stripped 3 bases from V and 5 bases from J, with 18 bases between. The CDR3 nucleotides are TGCAGTGCTAGTATGAGGGAAAAAGGTGGAGATACGCAGTATTTT. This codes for CSASMREKGGDTQYF.

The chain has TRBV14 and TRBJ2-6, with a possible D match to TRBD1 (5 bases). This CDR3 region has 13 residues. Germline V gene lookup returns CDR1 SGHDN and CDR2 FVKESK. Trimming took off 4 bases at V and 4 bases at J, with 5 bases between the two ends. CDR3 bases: TGTGCCAGCAGCCGGACAGGGGCCAACGTCCTGACTTTC. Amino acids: CASSRTGANVLTF.

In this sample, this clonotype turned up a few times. Here the CDR3 DNA reads TGTGCCAGCAGCTTAGAGGGGGGGGGCTTTGAAGCTTTCTTT. Encoded protein: CASSLEGGGFEAFF. The chain recombines TRBV11-2 with TRBJ1-1, with D possibly TRBD1 on 6 matching bases. Germline V lookup: CDR1 SGHAT, CDR2 FQNNGV. V dropped 0 bases and J dropped 7 bases, with 12 bases sitting between them. This CDR3 is built from 14 residues.

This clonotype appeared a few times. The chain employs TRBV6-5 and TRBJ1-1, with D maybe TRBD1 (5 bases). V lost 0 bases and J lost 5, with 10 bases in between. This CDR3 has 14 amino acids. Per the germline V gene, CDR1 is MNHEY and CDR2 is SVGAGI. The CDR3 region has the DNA TGTGCCAGCAGTTACTCATTGGGGGTTACTGAAGCTTTCTTT. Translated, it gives CASSYSLGVTEAFF.

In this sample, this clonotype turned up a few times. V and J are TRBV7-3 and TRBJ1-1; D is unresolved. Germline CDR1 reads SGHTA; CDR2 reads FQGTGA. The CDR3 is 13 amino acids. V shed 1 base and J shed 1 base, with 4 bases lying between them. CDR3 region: CASSLIWNTEAFF. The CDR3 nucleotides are TGTGCCAGCAGCTTAATTTGGAACACTGAAGCTTTCTTT.

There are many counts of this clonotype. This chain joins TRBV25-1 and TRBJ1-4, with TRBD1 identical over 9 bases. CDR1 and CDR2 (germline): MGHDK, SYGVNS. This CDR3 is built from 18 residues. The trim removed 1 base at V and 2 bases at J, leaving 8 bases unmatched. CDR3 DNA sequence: TGTGCCAGCAGTGAATTTACAGGGGGCTCCGGGACTAATGAAAAACTGTTTTTT. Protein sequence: CASSEFTGGSGTNEKLFF.

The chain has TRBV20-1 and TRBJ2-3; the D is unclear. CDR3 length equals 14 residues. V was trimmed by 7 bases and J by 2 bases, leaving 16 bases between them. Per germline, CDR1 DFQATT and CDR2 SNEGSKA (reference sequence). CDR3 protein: CSVRAAAVTDTQYF. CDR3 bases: TGCAGTGTCAGAGCCGCAGCAGTCACAGATACGCAGTATTTT.